This T cell receptor (beta chain) was retrieved from a study of cytomegalovirus exposure and HLA in healthy donors. Study-wide findings and caveats: In vitro testing confirmed a few CMV-associated chains as specific for CMV antigens.

Worth noting for this clone: Its antigen is undetermined.

TCRdb's copy holds only in-frame clones and misses some; the assay was immunoSEQ multiplex PCR. The sample consists of 75,000 to 85,000 clones, roughly 93% of them appearing once. The CDR3 totals 17 residues. V gave up 5 bases and J gave up 0 bases; unmatched junction bases: 9. From germline, CDR1 is MNHEY and CDR2 SMNVEV (reference sequence). Sequencing was carried out using PBMCs. The chain joins TRBV27 to TRBJ1-2; 10 positions agree with TRBD1. This sequence was found in a man aged 25-40 years in good health and CMV-seronegative. CDR3 sequence reads: CASSIIGTGDPNYGYTF. Here the CDR3 DNA reads TGTGCCAGCAGTATTATTGGGACAGGGGACCCTAACTATGGCTACACCTTC.